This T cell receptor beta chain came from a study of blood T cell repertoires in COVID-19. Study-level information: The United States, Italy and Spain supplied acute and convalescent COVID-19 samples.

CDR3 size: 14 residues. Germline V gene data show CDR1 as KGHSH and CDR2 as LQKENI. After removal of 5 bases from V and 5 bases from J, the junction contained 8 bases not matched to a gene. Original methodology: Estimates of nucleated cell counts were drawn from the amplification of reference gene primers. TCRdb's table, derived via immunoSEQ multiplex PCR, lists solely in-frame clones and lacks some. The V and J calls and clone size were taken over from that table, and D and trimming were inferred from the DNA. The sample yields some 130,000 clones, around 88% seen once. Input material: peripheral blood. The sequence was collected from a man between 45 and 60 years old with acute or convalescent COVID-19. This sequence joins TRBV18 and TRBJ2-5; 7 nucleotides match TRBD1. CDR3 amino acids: CASSFGTVWETQYF. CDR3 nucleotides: TGTGCCAGCTCATTCGGGACAGTTTGGGAGACCCAGTACTTC.